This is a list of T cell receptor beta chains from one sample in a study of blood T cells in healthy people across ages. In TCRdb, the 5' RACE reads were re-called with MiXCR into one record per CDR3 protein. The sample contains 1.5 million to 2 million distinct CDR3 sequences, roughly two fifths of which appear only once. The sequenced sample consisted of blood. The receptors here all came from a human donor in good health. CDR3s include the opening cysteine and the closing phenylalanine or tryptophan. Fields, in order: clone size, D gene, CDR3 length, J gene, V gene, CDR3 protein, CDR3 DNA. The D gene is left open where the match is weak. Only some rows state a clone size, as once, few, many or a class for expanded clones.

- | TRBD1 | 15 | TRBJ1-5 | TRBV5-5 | CASSWGQGVRQPQHF | TGTGCCAGCAGCTGGGGACAGGGGGTTAGGCAGCCCCAGCATTTT
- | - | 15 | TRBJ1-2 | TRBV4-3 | CASSQGAGLNYGYTF | TGCGCCAGCAGCCAAGGTGCGGGGTTGAACTATGGCTACACCTTC
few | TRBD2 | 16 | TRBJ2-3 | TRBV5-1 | CASSLGPAGGSDTQYF | TGCGCCAGCAGCTTGGGTCCAGCGGGGGGATCAGATACGCAGTATTTT
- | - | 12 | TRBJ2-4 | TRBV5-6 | CASSSGTNIQYF | TGTGCCAGCAGCTCGGGTACAAACATTCAGTACTTC
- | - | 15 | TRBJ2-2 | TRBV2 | CASGWGAVNTGELFF | TGTGCCAGCGGTTGGGGGGCCGTGAACACCGGGGAGCTGTTTTTT
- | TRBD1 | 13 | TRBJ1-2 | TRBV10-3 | CAIRSDRDHGYTF | TGTGCCATCAGGTCGGACAGGGATCATGGCTACACCTTC
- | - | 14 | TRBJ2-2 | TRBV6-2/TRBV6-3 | CASTLPGDTGELFF | TGTGCCAGCACCCTACCAGGAGACACCGGGGAGCTGTTTTTT
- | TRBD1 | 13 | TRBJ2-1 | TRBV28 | CASGDRVYNEQFF | TGTGCCAGCGGGGACAGGGTCTACAATGAGCAGTTCTTC
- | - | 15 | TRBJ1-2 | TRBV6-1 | CASSEGQPGGYGYTF | TGTGCCAGCAGTGAAGGGCAGCCGGGGGGTTATGGCTACACCTTC
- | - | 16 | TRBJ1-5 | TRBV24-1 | CTTSDQGRGGNQPQHF | TGTACCACCAGTGATCAGGGACGGGGAGGCAATCAGCCCCAGCATTTT
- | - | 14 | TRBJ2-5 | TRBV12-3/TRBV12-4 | CASSLSAGHETQYF | TGTGCCAGCAGTTTATCGGCGGGGCACGAGACCCAGTACTTC
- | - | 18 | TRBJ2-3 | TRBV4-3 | CASSQGAGKGPGTDTQYF | TGCGCCAGCAGCCAAGGGGCCGGTAAGGGACCCGGCACAGATACGCAGTATTTT
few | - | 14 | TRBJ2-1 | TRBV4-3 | CASSQVSSEGEQFF | TGCGCCAGCAGCCAAGTTAGTTCAGAAGGTGAGCAGTTCTTC
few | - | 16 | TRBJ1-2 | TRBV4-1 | CASSPHRPDRGYGYTF | TGCGCCAGCAGCCCGCACCGACCTGATCGGGGTTATGGCTACACCTTC
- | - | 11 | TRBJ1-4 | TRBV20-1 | CSATINEKLFF | TGCAGTGCTACGATCAATGAAAAACTGTTTTTT
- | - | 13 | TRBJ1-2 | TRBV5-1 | CASEISPNYGYTF | TGCGCCAGCGAGATAAGCCCCAACTATGGCTACACCTTC
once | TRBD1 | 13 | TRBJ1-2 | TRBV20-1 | CSADRGQGYGYTF | TGCAGTGCTGATCGAGGACAGGGCTATGGCTACACCTTC
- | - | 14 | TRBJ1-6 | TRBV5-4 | CASSFDPFNSPLHF | TGTGCCAGCAGCTTTGACCCATTCAATTCACCCCTCCACTTT
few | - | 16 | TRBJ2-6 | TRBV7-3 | CASSLSDRTGANVLTF | TGTGCCAGCAGCCTTTCCGACAGGACTGGGGCCAACGTCCTGACTTTC
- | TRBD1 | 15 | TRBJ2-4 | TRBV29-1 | CSVLALRTGSYEQYF | TGCAGCGTTCTGGCCCTTCGGACAGGGTCTTATGAGCAGTACTTC
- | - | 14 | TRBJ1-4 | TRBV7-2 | CASSLGPGIEKLFF | TGTGCCAGCAGCTTAGGCCCAGGGATTGAAAAACTGTTTTTT
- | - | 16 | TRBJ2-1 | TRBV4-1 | CASSQESAGYYNEQFF | TGCGCCAGCAGCCAAGAATCGGCAGGGTATTACAATGAGCAGTTCTTC
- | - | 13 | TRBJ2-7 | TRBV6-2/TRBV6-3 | CASKSGGPYEQYF | TGTGCCAGCAAAAGCGGCGGACCCTACGAGCAGTACTTC
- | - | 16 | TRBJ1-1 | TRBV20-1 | CSAASGGFMENTEAFF | TGCAGTGCGGCGTCGGGTGGGTTTATGGAGAACACTGAAGCTTTCTTT
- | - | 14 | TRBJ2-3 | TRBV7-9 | CASSLPWDRDTQYF | TGTGCCAGCAGCTTACCCTGGGATAGAGATACGCAGTATTTT
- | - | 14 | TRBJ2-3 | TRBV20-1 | CSVNPRGPTDTQYF | TGCAGTGTCAATCCACGGGGTCCGACAGATACGCAGTATTTT
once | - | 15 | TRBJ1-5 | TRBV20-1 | CSARVSGRGGQPQHF | TGCAGTGCTAGAGTTTCCGGTAGGGGGGGACAGCCCCAGCATTTT
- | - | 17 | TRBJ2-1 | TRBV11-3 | CASSSTPPGTANNEQFF | TGTGCCAGCAGCTCCACCCCTCCAGGGACGGCCAACAATGAGCAGTTCTTC
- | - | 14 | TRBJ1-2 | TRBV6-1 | CASSEGTEYYGYTF | TGTGCCAGCAGTGAAGGGACAGAGTACTATGGCTACACCTTC
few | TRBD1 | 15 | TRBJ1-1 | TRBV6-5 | CASRPTGVGNTEAFF | TGTGCCAGCAGACCCACAGGGGTGGGGAACACTGAAGCTTTCTTT
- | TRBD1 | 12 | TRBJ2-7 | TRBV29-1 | CSVESRGNEQYF | TGCAGCGTTGAGAGCAGGGGGAACGAGCAGTACTTC
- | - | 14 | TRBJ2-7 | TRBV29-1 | CSVYYAHGFYEQYF | TGCAGCGTGTACTATGCCCACGGATTCTACGAGCAGTACTTC
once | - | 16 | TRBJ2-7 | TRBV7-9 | CASSLSKRPEGYEQYF | TGTGCCAGCAGCTTAAGTAAACGACCGGAGGGGTACGAGCAGTACTTC
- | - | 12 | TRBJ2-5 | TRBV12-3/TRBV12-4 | CASSNSPGTQYF | TGTGCCAGCAGTAACTCCCCGGGGACCCAGTACTTC
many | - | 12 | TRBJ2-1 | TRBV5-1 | CASSKARNEQFF | TGCGCCAGCAGCAAGGCACGCAATGAGCAGTTCTTC
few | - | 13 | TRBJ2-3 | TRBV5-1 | CASYSLNTDTQYF | TGCGCCAGCTATTCGTTGAATACAGATACGCAGTATTTT
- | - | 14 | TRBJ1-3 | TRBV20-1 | CSARQASSGNTIYF | TGCAGTGCTAGGCAGGCCAGCTCTGGAAACACCATATATTTT
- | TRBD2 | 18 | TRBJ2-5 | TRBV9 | CASSDPASGGASGETQYF | TGTGCCAGCAGCGACCCCGCTAGCGGGGGGGCTTCGGGAGAGACCCAGTACTTC
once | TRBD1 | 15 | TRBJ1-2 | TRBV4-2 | CASSQSQQGSYGYTF | TGTGCCAGCAGCCAATCACAACAGGGGTCCTATGGCTACACCTTC
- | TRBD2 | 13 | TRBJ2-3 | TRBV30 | CAWGPGGTDTQYF | TGTGCCTGGGGTCCGGGAGGGACAGATACGCAGTATTTT
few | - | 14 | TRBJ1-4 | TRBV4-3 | CASSRRRLNEKLFF | TGCGCCAGCAGCCGCCGACGGCTTAATGAAAAACTGTTTTTT
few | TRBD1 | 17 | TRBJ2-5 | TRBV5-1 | CASSLGLRDRGQETQYF | TGCGCCAGCAGCTTGGGACTACGGGACAGGGGTCAAGAGACCCAGTACTTC
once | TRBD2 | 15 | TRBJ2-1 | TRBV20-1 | CSATQLAGGVNEQFF | TGCAGTGCTACGCAATTAGCGGGGGGTGTCAATGAGCAGTTCTTC
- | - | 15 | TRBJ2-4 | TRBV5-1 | CASIKGGAFYNEQYF | TGCGCCAGCATTAAAGGGGGGGCCTTTTACAATGAGCAGTACTTC
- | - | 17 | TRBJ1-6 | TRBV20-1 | CSARDYRPGSYNSPLHF | TGCAGTGCTAGAGATTACAGGCCCGGGTCCTATAATTCACCCCTCCACTTT
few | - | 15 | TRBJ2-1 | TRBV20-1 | CSVGGLGGVYNEQFF | TGCAGTGTAGGGGGCCTGGGGGGGGTTTATAATGAGCAGTTCTTC
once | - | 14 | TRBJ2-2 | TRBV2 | CASSETPGTGELFF | TGTGCCAGCAGTGAAACTCCTGGGACCGGGGAGCTGTTTTTT
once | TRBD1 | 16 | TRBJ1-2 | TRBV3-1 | CASSHGDRGQNYGYTF | TGTGCCAGCAGTCACGGGGACAGGGGGCAAAACTATGGCTACACCTTC
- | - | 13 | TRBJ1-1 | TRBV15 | CATRGSLNTEAFF | TGTGCCACCCGGGGCAGCTTGAACACTGAAGCTTTCTTT
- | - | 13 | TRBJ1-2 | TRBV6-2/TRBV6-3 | CASSYREIYGYTF | TGTGCCAGCAGTTACCGGGAGATCTATGGCTACACCTTC
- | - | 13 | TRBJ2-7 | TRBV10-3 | CAIAGAGSYEQYF | TGTGCCATCGCCGGGGCAGGCTCCTACGAGCAGTACTTC
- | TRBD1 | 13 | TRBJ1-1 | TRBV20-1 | CSARTGQGFEAFF | TGCAGTGCTAGAACGGGACAGGGGTTTGAAGCTTTCTTT
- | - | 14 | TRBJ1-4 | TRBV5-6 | CASCLGGALEKLFF | TGTGCCAGCTGCCTGGGGGGGGCCTTGGAAAAACTGTTTTTT
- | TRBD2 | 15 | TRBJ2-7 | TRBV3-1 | CASSQRLAENYEQYF | TGTGCCAGCAGCCAACGACTAGCGGAAAACTACGAGCAGTACTTC
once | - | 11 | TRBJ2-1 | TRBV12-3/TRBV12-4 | CALSSYNEQFF | TGTGCCCTATCCTCCTACAATGAGCAGTTCTTC